This TCR beta chain was retrieved from a study of blood T cell repertoires in COVID-19. The CDR3 loop spans 16 amino acids. Germline lookup yields CDR1 ENHRY and CDR2 SYGVKD. TCRdb's copy holds only in-frame clones and misses some; the assay was immunoSEQ multiplex PCR. The sample has some 200,000 clones, around 86% seen once. On this clone: The junction and the germline gene differ at one end; a read error may be behind it.

Those enrolled, adults aged roughly 18 to 89 years, came from around 25 US areas. Sequenced sample: PBMCs or T cells enriched from blood (not recorded which). This sequence joins TRBV10-3 and TRBJ2-7; TRBD2 agrees at 11 bases. The receptor's source is a woman aged 50 to 60 with acute COVID-19. CDR3 in DNA: TGTGCCATCAGCCCTCTAGCGGGAGGAATTTCCTACGGGCAGTACTTC. This translates into CAISPLAGGISYGQYF.